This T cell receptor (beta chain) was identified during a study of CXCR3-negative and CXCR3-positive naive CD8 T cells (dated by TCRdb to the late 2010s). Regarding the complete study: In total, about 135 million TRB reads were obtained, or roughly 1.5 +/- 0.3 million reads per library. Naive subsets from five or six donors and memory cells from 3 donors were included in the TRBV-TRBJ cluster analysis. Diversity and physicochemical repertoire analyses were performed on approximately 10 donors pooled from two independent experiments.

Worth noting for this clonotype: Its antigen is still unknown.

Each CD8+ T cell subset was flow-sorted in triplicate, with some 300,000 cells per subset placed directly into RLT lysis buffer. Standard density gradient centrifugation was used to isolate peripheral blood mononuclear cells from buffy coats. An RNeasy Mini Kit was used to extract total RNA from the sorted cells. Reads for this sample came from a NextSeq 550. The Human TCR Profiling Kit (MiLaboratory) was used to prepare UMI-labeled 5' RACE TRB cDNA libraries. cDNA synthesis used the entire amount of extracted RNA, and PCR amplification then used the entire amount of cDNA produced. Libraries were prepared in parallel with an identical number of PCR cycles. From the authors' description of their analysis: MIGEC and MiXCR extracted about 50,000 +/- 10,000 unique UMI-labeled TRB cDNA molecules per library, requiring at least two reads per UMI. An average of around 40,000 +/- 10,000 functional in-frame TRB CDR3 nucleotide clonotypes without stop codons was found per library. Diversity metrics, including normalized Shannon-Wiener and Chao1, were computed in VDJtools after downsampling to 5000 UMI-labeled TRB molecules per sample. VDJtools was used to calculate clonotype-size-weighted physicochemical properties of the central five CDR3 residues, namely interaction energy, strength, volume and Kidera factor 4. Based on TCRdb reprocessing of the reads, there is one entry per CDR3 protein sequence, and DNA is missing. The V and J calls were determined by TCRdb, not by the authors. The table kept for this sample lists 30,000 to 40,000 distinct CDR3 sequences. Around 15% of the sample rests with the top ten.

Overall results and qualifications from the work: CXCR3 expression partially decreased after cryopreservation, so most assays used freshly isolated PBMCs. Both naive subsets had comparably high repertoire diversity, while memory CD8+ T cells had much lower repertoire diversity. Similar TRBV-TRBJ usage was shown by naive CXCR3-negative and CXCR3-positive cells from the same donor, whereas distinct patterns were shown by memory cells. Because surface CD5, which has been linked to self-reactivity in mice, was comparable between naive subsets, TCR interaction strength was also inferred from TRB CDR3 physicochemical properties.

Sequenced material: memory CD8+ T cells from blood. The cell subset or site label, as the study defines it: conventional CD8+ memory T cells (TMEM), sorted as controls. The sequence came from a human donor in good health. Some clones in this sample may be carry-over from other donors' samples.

The CDR3 reads as follows: CATRSGKQLNTDTQYF. This receptor chain uses TRBV15 and TRBJ2-3; as DNA is missing, the TRBD2 call by TCRdb cannot be tested. The CDR3, from cysteine to phenylalanine, totals 16 residues. DNA is not recorded here. For CDR1 and CDR2, the germline V gene (reference sequence) lists LNHNV and YYDKDF.